This is a list of T cell receptor beta chains from one sample in a study of cytomegalovirus exposure and HLA in healthy donors. Measured with immunoSEQ multiplex PCR; TCRdb has only the in-frame clones, and not every one. The sample holds roughly 200,000 clones, more than 65% seen once. The sample taken for sequencing was PBMCs. Receptors were obtained from a woman aged 45-59 years in good health and CMV-seronegative. Each CDR3 is given with its conserved first and last residue. Fields, in order: J gene, clone size, V gene, CDR3 protein. For some rows the clone size is stated as once, few or many, or as a class when expanded; others skip it.

J gene: TRBJ1-2; clone size: NA; V gene: TRBV7-2; CDR3 protein: CASRPGQGVGYTF
J gene: TRBJ2-2; clone size: NA; V gene: TRBV7-7; CDR3 protein: CASSPATGNMNTGELFF
J gene: TRBJ1-2; clone size: NA; V gene: TRBV5-4; CDR3 protein: CASSLEGQPRVTF
J gene: TRBJ2-7; clone size: NA; V gene: TRBV25-1; CDR3 protein: CASSPRDKIEQYF
J gene: TRBJ2-5; clone size: NA; V gene: TRBV4-1; CDR3 protein: CASSQESLFQTQYF
J gene: TRBJ2-7; clone size: NA; V gene: TRBV28; CDR3 protein: CASSFRDRPTYEQYF
J gene: TRBJ2-3; clone size: NA; V gene: TRBV19; CDR3 protein: CASSEGPGDTQYF
J gene: TRBJ2-7; clone size: NA; V gene: TRBV5-4; CDR3 protein: CASSFGWRPLTYEQYF
J gene: TRBJ2-5; clone size: few; V gene: TRBV28; CDR3 protein: CASRGGDLKETQYF
J gene: TRBJ1-3; clone size: few; V gene: TRBV6-5; CDR3 protein: CASSHPTGTGNTIYF
J gene: TRBJ2-7; clone size: NA; V gene: TRBV5-4; CDR3 protein: CASSISGSHYEQYF
J gene: TRBJ2-5; clone size: NA; V gene: TRBV29-1; CDR3 protein: CSVEQGRRETQYF
J gene: TRBJ2-5; clone size: few; V gene: TRBV6-5; CDR3 protein: CASSKPGGPATQYF
J gene: TRBJ1-4; clone size: NA; V gene: TRBV9; CDR3 protein: CASSAGTGGNEKLFF
J gene: TRBJ2-3; clone size: few; V gene: TRBV7-3; CDR3 protein: CASSPSTDTQYF
J gene: TRBJ1-5; clone size: NA; V gene: TRBV7-8; CDR3 protein: CASSLGGDNQPQHF
J gene: TRBJ1-2; clone size: NA; V gene: TRBV5-4; CDR3 protein: CASSLGTGNYGYTF
J gene: TRBJ2-1; clone size: NA; V gene: TRBV7-9; CDR3 protein: CASSSRGLVAGGLNEQFF
J gene: TRBJ2-5; clone size: NA; V gene: TRBV7-8; CDR3 protein: CASSSWTSGGEETQYF
J gene: TRBJ1-5; clone size: few; V gene: TRBV18; CDR3 protein: CASSPGTGGDQPQHF
J gene: TRBJ1-6; clone size: NA; V gene: TRBV28; CDR3 protein: CASSLRQGGNSPLHF
J gene: TRBJ2-3; clone size: few; V gene: TRBV6-5; CDR3 protein: CASSYKRADTQYF
J gene: TRBJ2-5; clone size: NA; V gene: TRBV7-2; CDR3 protein: CASSLQGQGGETQYF
J gene: TRBJ2-7; clone size: NA; V gene: TRBV5-4; CDR3 protein: CASSLDYVSYEQYF
J gene: TRBJ2-7; clone size: NA; V gene: TRBV30; CDR3 protein: CAWSVRLRGLYEQYF
J gene: TRBJ1-1; clone size: NA; V gene: TRBV10-2; CDR3 protein: CASTYMTGVEAFF
J gene: TRBJ1-4; clone size: NA; V gene: TRBV11-2; CDR3 protein: CASSLWGPDRLEKLFF
J gene: TRBJ2-3; clone size: NA; V gene: TRBV11-3; CDR3 protein: CASSSYRGNTQYF
J gene: TRBJ2-5; clone size: NA; V gene: TRBV2; CDR3 protein: CASSESGVKRLHKETQYF
J gene: TRBJ2-3; clone size: NA; V gene: TRBV28; CDR3 protein: CASSRRTDTDTQYF
J gene: TRBJ1-6; clone size: NA; V gene: TRBV10-3; CDR3 protein: CAIQRQGDNSPLHF
J gene: TRBJ2-5; clone size: once; V gene: TRBV18; CDR3 protein: CASSPTIQETQYF
J gene: TRBJ2-2; clone size: NA; V gene: TRBV4-1; CDR3 protein: CASSPLGRNTGELFF
J gene: TRBJ2-5; clone size: once; V gene: TRBV5-1; CDR3 protein: CASSADGHGRALETQYF
J gene: TRBJ1-5; clone size: NA; V gene: TRBV6-1; CDR3 protein: CASSQGRYQPQHF
J gene: TRBJ2-5; clone size: NA; V gene: TRBV4-1; CDR3 protein: CASSQGERGRRKTQYF
J gene: TRBJ1-1; clone size: NA; V gene: TRBV30; CDR3 protein: CAWSRSGQARSTEAFF
J gene: TRBJ1-2; clone size: NA; V gene: TRBV28; CDR3 protein: CASSQWGREERGYTF
J gene: TRBJ2-7; clone size: NA; V gene: TRBV27; CDR3 protein: CASSLSTGAYEQYF
J gene: TRBJ2-5; clone size: NA; V gene: TRBV10-3; CDR3 protein: CAISEPGGVKETQYF
J gene: TRBJ1-4; clone size: NA; V gene: TRBV5-6; CDR3 protein: CASSWGQETNEKLFF
J gene: TRBJ1-5; clone size: NA; V gene: TRBV6-1; CDR3 protein: CASSEFYRYSNQPQHF
J gene: TRBJ2-7; clone size: NA; V gene: TRBV29-1; CDR3 protein: CSVVAGGLYYEQYF
J gene: TRBJ1-4; clone size: NA; V gene: TRBV6-1; CDR3 protein: CASRETRWEKLFF
J gene: TRBJ2-3; clone size: NA; V gene: TRBV7-9; CDR3 protein: CASSLAGQGAFAHF
J gene: TRBJ2-7; clone size: NA; V gene: TRBV2; CDR3 protein: CASTTPNGTGIYEQYF